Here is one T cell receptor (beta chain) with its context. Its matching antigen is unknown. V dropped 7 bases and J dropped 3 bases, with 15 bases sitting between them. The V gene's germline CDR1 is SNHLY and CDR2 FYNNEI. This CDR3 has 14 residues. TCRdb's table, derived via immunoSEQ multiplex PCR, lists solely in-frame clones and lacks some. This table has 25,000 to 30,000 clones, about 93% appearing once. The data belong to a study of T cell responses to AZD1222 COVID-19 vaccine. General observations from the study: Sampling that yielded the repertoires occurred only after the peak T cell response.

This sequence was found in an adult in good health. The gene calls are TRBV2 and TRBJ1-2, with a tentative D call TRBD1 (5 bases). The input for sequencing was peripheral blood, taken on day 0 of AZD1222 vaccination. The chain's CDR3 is CASKREGTHYGYTF. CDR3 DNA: TGTGCCAGCAAGAGGGAGGGGACTCACTATGGCTACACCTTC. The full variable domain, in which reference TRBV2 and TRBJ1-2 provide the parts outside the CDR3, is EPEVTQTPSHQVTQMGQEVILRCVPISNHLYFYWYRQILGQKVEFLVSFYNNEISEKSEIFDDQFSVERPDGSNFTLKIRSTKLEDSAMYFCASKREGTHYGYTFGSGTRLTVV.